The clone carrying this T cell receptor (beta chain) occurred a few times. Its antigen is not known. The data derive from a study of T cells after yellow fever vaccination. The overall study: SMART-Seq v4 Ultra Low Input prepared libraries from low-cell fractions.

Study-wide results and caveats: Though weaker, the secondary response peaked faster, on day 5 versus 15.

5'RACE template switching generated TCR cDNA, adding a universal primer site and UMIs. MiXCR was run by TCRdb on the 5' RACE reads, yielding one entry per CDR3 protein. The top ten clones hold approximately 19% of a sample with about 320,000 distinct CDR3 sequences, around 4.5% of them seen once. The sequence was collected from a man aged 18 to 29 who received the YFV17D yellow fever vaccine. Sequences were derived from PBMCs, sampled 15 days after the yellow fever booster vaccination.

The CDR3 DNA reads as TGTGCCAGCAGCCCAATTGGTTGGGGGGGCTACACCTTC. Protein: CASSPIGWGGYTF. The V call is TRBV3-1, the J call TRBJ1-2, with D possibly matching TRBD1 (5 bases). CDR1 is LGHDT, CDR2 YNNKEL, per germline (reference sequence). CDR3 length: 13 residues. Trimming removed 4 bases from V and 8 bases from J, with 14 bases in between.